The 18 T cell receptor beta chains listed next were all sequenced from one sample in a study of shared clonotypes between healthy human individuals. Using immunoSEQ multiplex PCR, the repertoire was profiled, and TCRdb retains in-frame clones only, with some absent. The data contain over a million clones, more than 95% of them singletons. Source material: naive CD4+ T cells sorted from blood. This sample's subset: CD45RA+ positively selected. The receptor source for this set is a man in his thirties or forties in good health.

CDR3 nucleotides: TGCGCCAGCAGCCGAATTCGGGACGGACCGTCCCCAGAAGCTTTCTTT. This gives the protein CASSRIRDGPSPEAFF. This chain uses TRBV4-1 with TRBJ1-1; perhaps TRBD1 as D (5 bases). Germline loops: CDR1 MGHRA, CDR2 YSYEKL. Trimming left V 4 bases short and J 8 bases short, with 23 bases between. This CDR3 comprises 16 residues.

The chain links TRBV19 to TRBJ2-3; D perhaps matches TRBD1 (6 bases). V was trimmed by 8 bases and J by 3 bases, leaving 18 bases between them. The length of the CDR3 is 15 residues. Germline V gives CDR1 LNHDA, CDR2 SQIVND (reference sequence). The CDR3 loop reads CASEGVGGLTDTQYF. CDR3 nucleotide sequence: TGTGCCAGTGAGGGTGTAGGGGGATTGACAGATACGCAGTATTTT.

This chain joins TRBV30 and TRBJ2-1; D is ambiguous. The V end was cut by 8 bases, the J end by 0 bases, with 14 bases between. This CDR3 region has 14 residues. The germline V gene encodes CDR1 GTSNPN and CDR2 SVGIG (reference sequence). CDR3 bases: TGTGCCATCCAGCGACTTCACTCCTACAATGAGCAGTTCTTC. As protein: CAIQRLHSYNEQFF.

CDR3 in amino acids: CAGRTQGATYNEQFF. The CDR3 DNA reads as TGTGCCGGAAGGACGCAGGGGGCAACCTACAATGAGCAGTTCTTC. This sequence joins TRBV2 and TRBJ2-1, with 8 bases matching TRBD1. The germline CDR1 and CDR2 sequences are SNHLY and FYNNEI. V trimming: 11 bases; J trimming: 2 bases; junction bases outside the gene matches: 11. The CDR3 covers 15 residues.

V gene TRBV5-1 combines with J gene TRBJ2-3; 7 bases align to TRBD2. The V gene end was trimmed by 0 bases and the J gene end by 4 bases; junction bases not matched to a gene: 8. CDR3 size: 16 residues. The germline V gene encodes CDR1 SGHRS and CDR2 YFSETQ. In DNA form, the CDR3 reads TGCGCCAGCAGCTTGGAGGGCGGGAGCGCGTCAGATACGCAGTATTTT. Translation gives CASSLEGGSASDTQYF. The full variable domain, its missing parts supplied by reference TRBV5-1 and TRBJ2-3, is KAGVTQTPRYLIKTRGQQVTLSCSPISGHRSVSWYQQTPGQGLQFLFEYFSETQRNKGNFPGRFSGRQFSNSRSEMNVSTLELGDSALYLCASSLEGGSASDTQYFGPGTRLTVL.

This rearrangement joins TRBV2 to TRBJ2-1; D may correspond to TRBD1 or TRBD2 (5 bases each). V was pared by 3 bases and J by 7 bases, with 22 bases between. The CDR3 covers 17 residues. Per germline, CDR1 SNHLY and CDR2 FYNNEI. CDR3 coding DNA: TGTGCCAGCAGTGAGAGGGGTTGGGGGAGTGAGGATAATGAGCAGTTCTTC. Its protein product is CASSERGWGSEDNEQFF. The complete variable domain, with remaining parts taken from reference TRBV2 and TRBJ2-1, reads EPEVTQTPSHQVTQMGQEVILRCVPISNHLYFYWYRQILGQKVEFLVSFYNNEISEKSEIFDDQFSVERPDGSNFTLKIRSTKLEDSAMYFCASSERGWGSEDNEQFFGPGTRLTVL.

The chain joins TRBV2 to TRBJ2-7; D unresolved. The germline V gene encodes CDR1 SNHLY and CDR2 FYNNEI. With 1 base removed from V and 5 bases from J, the gap between germline ends came to 15 bases. The CDR3 is 15 residues long. The CDR3 DNA follows: TGTGCCAGCAGTGAAGGAATTAGGTTCGCCCACGAGCAGTACTTC. This sequence encodes CASSEGIRFAHEQYF.

The rearrangement links TRBV6-4 to TRBJ2-1, with 9 bases matching TRBD2. The CDR3 length is 15 residues. V lost 2 bases to trimming and J lost 5 bases; unmatched junction nucleotides: 4. Germline CDR1 MRHNA, CDR2 SNTAGT. CDR3 sequence reads: CASSDAGGPNNEQFF. In DNA form, the CDR3 reads TGTGCCAGCAGTGACGCGGGAGGGCCCAACAATGAGCAGTTCTTC.

The rearrangement joins TRBV7-6 to TRBJ1-2; 10 nucleotides line up with TRBD1. Trimming cost V 5 bases and J 2 bases; bases outside gene matches: 2. This CDR3 comprises 14 residues. CDR1 is SGHVS, CDR2 FNYEAQ, per germline. The CDR3, as DNA: TGTGCCAGCAGCCCGGGACAGGGGAACTATGGCTACACCTTC. It specifies CASSPGQGNYGYTF.

The chain carries TRBV27 and TRBJ2-1; a weak D match, TRBD2 (5 bases). The V end was cut by 2 bases, the J end by 3 bases, with 11 bases between. CDR1 and CDR2 (germline): MNHEY, SMNVEV (reference sequence). This CDR3 is built from 15 residues. CDR3 bases: TGTGCCAGCAGTTTACGAACGGACTTCTACAATGAGCAGTTCTTC. Amino acids: CASSLRTDFYNEQFF.

This sequence joins TRBV19 and TRBJ1-5, with 8 positions matching TRBD1. The CDR3 covers 17 residues. Trimming cost V 4 bases and J 1 base; bases outside gene matches: 9. Germline-derived CDR1 and CDR2 are LNHDA and SQIVND (reference sequence). The CDR3 DNA sequence: TGTGCCAGTAGTACCTGGACAGGGATTGGAAGCAATCAGCCCCAGCATTTT. Its translation: CASSTWTGIGSNQPQHF.

The chain uses TRBV18 and TRBJ2-4; D is undetermined. CDR1 KGHSH and CDR2 LQKENI come from the germline V gene. The CDR3 totals 16 residues. The ends were cut back, 3 bases at V and 3 bases at J, with 15 bases in the middle. CDR3 bases: TGTGCCAGCTCACCGATGATTGGGCGAGGCAAAAACATTCAGTACTTC. Translation: CASSPMIGRGKNIQYF.

The chain carries TRBV28 and TRBJ2-2; D is unresolved. With 3 bases removed from V and 6 bases from J, the gap between germline ends came to 5 bases. This CDR3 region has 12 residues. Germline V gene data show CDR1 as MDHEN and CDR2 as SYDVKM. The CDR3 here is CASSLFPGELFF. CDR3 nucleotides: TGTGCCAGCAGTTTGTTCCCCGGGGAGCTGTTTTTT.

This sequence joins TRBV27 and TRBJ2-3; the match to TRBD2 covers 9 bases. The V gene's germline CDR1 is MNHEY and CDR2 SMNVEV (reference sequence). V was clipped by 6 bases and J by 14 bases; unmatched bases: 18. This CDR3 region has 15 residues. CDR3 in amino acids: CASSPRIVLGTSWYF. The CDR3 coding sequence is TGTGCCAGCAGCCCCAGGATCGTGCTGGGGACTAGCTGGTATTTT.

The J gene is TRBJ1-1, the V gene TRBV2; D gene ambiguous. Germline lookup yields CDR1 SNHLY and CDR2 FYNNEI. The CDR3 loop spans 13 amino acids. V was shortened by 4 bases and J by 2 bases, with 8 bases between the two germline ends. The CDR3 loop reads CASSVSVNTEAFF. In DNA, the CDR3 is TGTGCCAGCAGTGTGTCGGTAAACACTGAAGCTTTCTTT.

In the case of this clone: This sample includes further DNA sequences coding for the same CDR3. The chain carries TRBV28 and TRBJ1-2; possible D gene TRBD1, 5 bases. CDR3 size: 13 residues. V dropped 2 bases and J dropped 2 bases, with 6 bases sitting between them. CDR1 and CDR2 from the germline V gene are MDHEN and SYDVKM. The CDR3 spells CASSLPGNYGYTF. CDR3 DNA sequence: TGTGCCAGCAGTTTACCAGGGAACTATGGCTACACCTTC.

This chain joins TRBV9 and TRBJ1-2; TRBD1 matches 9 bases. Germline V gives CDR1 SGDLS, CDR2 YYNGEE. This CDR3 has 18 residues. V was pared by 7 bases and J by 2 bases, with 18 bases of the junction left unmatched. The CDR3 coding sequence is TGTGCCAGCCATGCCCACGAGGTCCGGGACAGGGAAAACTATGGCTACACCTTC. This sequence encodes CASHAHEVRDRENYGYTF.

V is TRBV25-1 and J is TRBJ1-5; D is unclear. The CDR3 totals 14 residues. Germline CDR1 MGHDK, CDR2 SYGVNS. V gave up 3 bases and J gave up 3 bases, with 9 bases separating them. The DNA of the CDR3 is TGTGCCAGCAGTGAGTTAGGGTACAATCAGCCCCAGCATTTT. Protein: CASSELGYNQPQHF.